Presented here are 17 T cell receptor beta chains from one specimen sequenced in a study of long-term antiretroviral therapy in people with HIV. At the survey level, the v3.0 immunoSEQ assay was run. Only in-frame clones appear in the TCRdb table, and some are missing; sequencing was by immunoSEQ multiplex PCR. The table has tens of thousands of clones, around 84% seen once; the top ten hold around 4.6%. Sequenced here: unsorted PBMCs, sampled 1.3 years after starting antiretroviral therapy. The receptors originated from a man aged 55 to 70 with HIV.

In DNA form, the CDR3 reads TGCGCCAGCAGCCTCAACACGGGCCCCTATGGCTACACCTTC. Its protein is CASSLNTGPYGYTF. The chain combines TRBV4-1 with TRBJ1-2; no clear D gene. V lost 4 bases to trimming and J lost 4 bases, with 13 bases between them. The germline CDR1 and CDR2 sequences are MGHRA and YSYEKL. This CDR3 spans 14 amino acids.

This sequence joins TRBV7-8 and TRBJ2-7; D perhaps matches TRBD1 (6 bases). The germline gives CDR1 SGHVS, CDR2 FQNEAQ. The CDR3 runs 14 residues. V dropped 1 base and J dropped 3 bases, with 10 bases sitting between them. The CDR3, as DNA: TGTGCCAGCAGCTTAGGCAGGGGCGGCTACGAGCAGTACTTC. Protein: CASSLGRGGYEQYF.

A few counts support this clone. The chain couples TRBV5-6 to TRBJ1-5, with D possibly being TRBD1 (5 bases). V was pared by 4 bases and J by 0 bases, with 11 bases between. CDR1 is SGHDT and CDR2 is YYEEEE in the germline V gene. CDR3 length equals 15 residues. CDR3 sequence (DNA): TGTGCCAGCAGCCTGAGCGACAGTAGCAATCAGCCCCAGCATTTT. Its protein product is CASSLSDSSNQPQHF.

The chain recombines TRBV10-3 with TRBJ2-3, with a weak D call TRBD1 (6 bases). The CDR3 is 13 amino acids. The V end lost 3 bases, the J end lost 6 bases, and 10 bases lay between the germline ends. Germline V gene data show CDR1 as ENHRY and CDR2 as SYGVKD. The chain's CDR3 is CAISEKGEDTQYF. The DNA for the CDR3 is TGTGCCATCAGTGAAAAGGGGGAGGATACGCAGTATTTT.

The rearrangement joins TRBV30 to TRBJ2-5, with a weak D call TRBD2 (6 bases). The length of the CDR3 is 13 residues. The germline V gene has CDR1 GTSNPN and CDR2 SVGIG (reference sequence). Trimming cost V 4 bases and J 1 base, with 10 bases left between them. The CDR3 loop reads CAWTVAAQETQYF. As DNA, the CDR3 is TGTGCCTGGACAGTAGCGGCCCAAGAGACCCAGTACTTC.

The CDR3 sequence: CASSLADRATGELFF. CDR3 DNA: TGTGCCAGCAGCTTAGCGGACAGGGCCACCGGGGAGCTGTTTTTT. The chain recombines TRBV7-8 with TRBJ2-2; 8 bases fit TRBD1. Germline V gene sequence: CDR1 SGHVS, CDR2 FQNEAQ. With 0 bases clipped from V and 4 bases from J, the junction kept 1 base outside the gene matches. This CDR3 has 15 residues.

The chain couples TRBV27 to TRBJ2-3, with a tentative D call TRBD2 (6 bases). The CDR3 runs to 17 residues. V shed 0 bases and J shed 6 bases, with 19 bases lying between them. Germline V gene sequence: CDR1 MNHEY, CDR2 SMNVEV (reference sequence). The CDR3 nucleotides read TGTGCCAGCAGTTTATCGATGCCAAGGGCGGCGGGGGATACGCAGTATTTT. Protein sequence: CASSLSMPRAAGDTQYF.

DNA for the CDR3: TGTGCCAGCAGCTTATATTGGGGGGCCCGCCATTCAAACTACGAGCAGTACTTC. Translated: CASSLYWGARHSNYEQYF. The chain has TRBV11-2 and TRBJ2-7; perhaps D is TRBD1 or TRBD2 (6 bases each). CDR1 is SGHAT and CDR2 is FQNNGV in the germline V gene. The CDR3 is 18 residues long. The V gene lost 2 bases and the J gene lost 3 bases, with 23 bases spanning the gap.

This chain joins TRBV27 and TRBJ2-7; unclear D gene. The ends were cut back, 2 bases at V and 6 bases at J, with 11 bases in the middle. Germline CDR1 is MNHEY and CDR2 is SMNVEV (reference sequence). The CDR3 extends over 13 amino acids. CDR3 in amino acids: CASSLTRMVEQYF. The CDR3 bases are TGTGCCAGCAGTTTAACCCGAATGGTCGAGCAGTACTTC.

The J gene is TRBJ1-1, the V gene TRBV28, with D possibly TRBD1 on 5 matching bases. This CDR3 region has 15 residues. V was pared by 9 bases and J by 1 base, with 18 bases between. Germline V gene data show CDR1 as MDHEN and CDR2 as SYDVKM. The CDR3 DNA follows: TGTGCCAGTACTCAGGGCGGGACGGGGAACACTGAAGCTTTCTTT. Its translation is CASTQGGTGNTEAFF.

This chain connects TRBV6-5 to TRBJ2-7; D gene uncertain. Germline V gene sequence: CDR1 MNHEY, CDR2 SVGAGI. The CDR3 runs to 12 residues. Trimming took 5 bases from V and 5 from J, leaving 10 bases between them. The CDR3 nucleotides read TGTGCCAGCAGTCCCACGTCGAACGAGCAGTACTTC. Protein sequence: CASSPTSNEQYF.

This clone was counted only a few times. The chain is built from TRBV10-2 and TRBJ2-2, with D perhaps assigned TRBD1 or TRBD2 (5 bases each). Germline V gene sequence: CDR1 WSHSY, CDR2 SAAADI. CDR3 length: 15 amino acids. Trimming stripped 1 base from V and 3 bases from J, with 9 bases between. CDR3 sequence: CASSEFGADTGELFF. CDR3 nucleotides: TGCGCCAGCAGTGAGTTCGGGGCGGACACCGGGGAGCTGTTTTTT.

Written as DNA, the CDR3 is TGTGCCACCAGCAGAGGGCTAGCGGGAGGATTTGACACCGGGGAGCTGTTTTTT. This gives the protein CATSRGLAGGFDTGELFF. This chain uses TRBV15 with TRBJ2-2; 11 bases are shared with TRBD2. The trim removed 1 base at V and 3 bases at J, leaving 7 bases unmatched. CDR1 LNHNV and CDR2 YYDKDF come from the germline V gene (reference sequence). The CDR3 covers 18 residues. The variable domain in full, completed from reference TRBV15 and TRBJ2-2, reads DAMVIQNPRYQVTQFGKPVTLSCSQTLNHNVMYWYQQKSSQAPKLLFHYYDKDFNNEADTPDNFQSRRPNTSFCFLDIRSPGLGDTAMYLCATSRGLAGGFDTGELFFGEGSRLTVL.

This clone is termed medium-sized. The gene calls are TRBV29-1 and TRBJ1-2; D is perhaps TRBD1 (5 bases). V lost 2 bases and J 7 bases, leaving 23 bases between the germline ends. This CDR3 region has 16 residues. CDR1 is SQVTM, CDR2 ANQGSEA, per germline. CDR3 nucleotides: TGCAGCGTTGAATTGGTTGATGGCACCCTGGGGACTGGCTACACCTTC. Protein: CSVELVDGTLGTGYTF.

The gene calls are TRBV7-3 and TRBJ2-2, with 8 bases matching TRBD2. This CDR3 region has 17 residues. The trim removed 1 base at V and 6 bases at J, leaving 10 bases unmatched. In germline, CDR1 is SGHTA, CDR2 FQGTGA. CDR3 residues: CASSLSPQRETPGELFF. CDR3 bases: TGTGCCAGCAGCTTAAGCCCCCAGCGGGAGACCCCCGGGGAGCTGTTTTTT.

This clone was counted a few times. The J gene is TRBJ1-2, the V gene TRBV4-1; 7 bases map to TRBD1. The length of the CDR3 is 17 residues. The V and J ends lost 4 bases and 4 bases, in that order; junction bases with no gene match: 15. Germline CDR1 reads MGHRA; CDR2 reads YSYEKL. CDR3 DNA: TGCGCCAGCAGCCGCCGGGACAGTTCCCCCGGAGGCTATGGCTACACCTTC. Amino acid sequence: CASSRRDSSPGGYGYTF.

The chain recombines TRBV7-9 with TRBJ1-1; D may be TRBD1 (5 bases). This CDR3 spans 14 amino acids. V was shortened by 5 bases and J by 4 bases, with 14 bases between the two germline ends. CDR1 and CDR2 from the germline V gene are SEHNR and FQNEAQ (reference sequence). The DNA of the CDR3 is TGTGCCAGCAGCCCGCTGTCGACAGCCACTGAAGCTTTCTTT. Its translation is CASSPLSTATEAFF.